This T cell receptor beta chain is from a study of blood T cell repertoires in COVID-19. Clones were read by immunoSEQ multiplex PCR, and TCRdb kept only the in-frame ones, dropping some. The sample yields about 250,000 clones, 80% to 90% seen once. The origin of this receptor is a woman aged 30 to 39 who had recovered from COVID-19. Sequencing used PBMCs or T cells enriched from blood (not recorded which).

CDR3 in amino acids: CASTRTQDGEQFF. Written as DNA, the CDR3 is TGTGCCAGCACGCGAACACAGGACGGCGAGCAGTTCTTC. The rearrangement uses TRBV21-1 and TRBJ2-1; TRBD1 is taken as the D call from the table, unchecked against the DNA. TRBV21-1 is marked as a pseudogene. CDR3 size: 13 residues.